This TCR beta chain originates from a study of cytomegalovirus exposure and HLA in healthy donors. PCR employed 60 Vbeta and 13 Jbeta primers. Sequencing used immunoSEQ multiplex PCR; TCRdb keeps in-frame clones, though not all of them. The sample carries some 150,000 clones, about 73% recorded once. The CDR3 spans 15 residues. J gave up 8 bases and V 2 bases, and 7 bases lay outside the gene matches. CDR1 is MGHRA and CDR2 is YSYEKL in the germline V gene. Points from the study as a whole: Reported performance of the classifier showed diagnosis of cytomegalovirus status with high specificity and sensitivity. TRBV6-2, TRBV6-3 and other indistinguishable V segments were excluded.

Worth noting for this clone: Its target is unknown.

This TCR derives from a man aged 35 to 55 in good health and CMV-seropositive. J is TRBJ1-4 and V is TRBV4-1, with TRBD1 matching over 8 bases. Sequenced input: PBMCs. The CDR3 DNA is TGCGCCAGCAGCCAACAGGGGGCGTTTGGGGAAAAACTGTTTTTT. Amino acid sequence: CASSQQGAFGEKLFF.